These 10 T cell receptor beta chains were all obtained from the same sample, sequenced in a study of tumor-infiltrating lymphocytes in primary liver carcinoma. A constant-region primer primed TCR beta cDNA synthesis from 400 to 550 ng of total RNA. Library construction for TCR beta comprised three nested multiplex PCR rounds performed with slightly modified ARM-PCR. Amplification in the first two PCR rounds was performed using TRBV1-TRBV30 forward primers and a C-beta reverse primer for 10 cycles each. A single record per CDR3 protein comes from TCRdb applying MiXCR to the multiplex PCR reads. The table includes hundreds of thousands of distinct CDR3 sequences, more than 55% detected once. Unsorted whole blood yielded blood RNA, and germline DNA was extracted as well. The source material was peripheral blood. The receptors here all came from a woman under 40 with primary liver carcinoma and hepatitis B virus infection.

The V gene is TRBV28, the J gene TRBJ2-7; 13 bases line up with TRBD2. Germline CDR1 MDHEN, CDR2 SYDVKM. V lost 3 bases to trimming and J lost 7 bases; unmatched junction nucleotides: 3. The CDR3 covers 14 residues. The CDR3 reads CASSLGLAGSEQYF. The DNA of the CDR3 is TGTGCCAGCAGTTTGGGACTAGCGGGGTCGGAGCAGTACTTC.

About this clonotype: A read error may be the cause here, since a much bigger clone is one base away. The chain carries TRBV12-3 or TRBV12-4 and TRBJ1-1; TRBD1 aligns across 9 bases. The CDR3 is 15 amino acids. Unmatched junction bases numbered 5, after V lost 6 bases and J lost 0 bases. The CDR3 bases are TGTGCCAGCAGCCCGAGACAGGGGGTGAACACTGAAGCTTTCTTT. This translates into CASSPRQGVNTEAFF.

In regard to this clonotype: At one end the junction does not follow the germline gene, possibly because of a read error. V is TRBV11-3 and J is TRBJ2-1; TRBD2 matches 7 bases. The CDR3 runs 15 residues. Germline CDR1 is SGHNT and CDR2 is YENEEA. The CDR3 loop is CASTLTVGDWGGQFF. Written as DNA, the CDR3 is TGTGCCAGCACCTTAACGGTAGGGGACTGGGGGGGGCAGTTCTTC.

The V gene is TRBV30, the J gene TRBJ1-2, with 7 bases lining up with TRBD1. Germline V gives CDR1 GTSNPN, CDR2 SVGIG (reference sequence). V was pared by 8 bases and J by 8 bases, with 11 bases of the junction left unmatched. The CDR3 loop spans 12 amino acids. The CDR3 nucleotides are TGTGCCGGGGTTTCAGGGGGGTTGGGCTACACCTTC. Translating it yields CAGVSGGLGYTF.

The chain combines TRBV28 with TRBJ1-2; D not resolved. This CDR3 has 11 residues. Per the germline V gene, CDR1 is MDHEN and CDR2 is SYDVKM. V shed 7 bases and J shed 6 bases, with 9 bases lying between them. This CDR3 is CASTRTNGYTF. The CDR3 region has the DNA TGTGCCAGCACCCGGACGAATGGCTACACCTTC.

This clonotype has only a few counts. The chain combines TRBV6-1 with TRBJ1-5; weak D call: TRBD1 (5 bases). Trimming shortened V by 2 bases and J by 4 bases, and 12 bases separated the two germline ends. Looked up from germline, CDR1 is MNHNS and CDR2 is SASEGT. The CDR3 totals 15 residues. In DNA, the CDR3 is TGTGCCAGCAGTGAAATCCGGGGCCGAAATCAGCCCCAGCATTTT. This encodes CASSEIRGRNQPQHF.

This sequence joins TRBV9 and TRBJ2-5; D is perhaps TRBD1 (5 bases). Germline V gene data show CDR1 as SGDLS and CDR2 as YYNGEE. There are 14 residues in the CDR3. The V gene lost 0 bases and the J gene lost 2 bases, with 8 bases spanning the gap. CDR3 DNA: TGTGCCAGCAGCGTAGCAGGGAATCAAGAGACCCAGTACTTC. Translated: CASSVAGNQETQYF.

The table lists this clonotype with a count of one. This may arise from a read error, as a much more abundant clone is one base away. The chain links TRBV6-6 to TRBJ1-6, with a possible D match to TRBD1 (6 bases). CDR3 length: 14 amino acids. CDR1 is MNHNY and CDR2 is SVGAGI in the germline V gene (reference sequence). Here the CDR3 reads CDIRDNSYNSPLHF. CDR3 DNA sequence: TGTGACATCAGGGACAACTCCTATAATTCACCCCTCCACTTT.

A word on this clonotype: This is likely a read error, given that the CDR3 carries no conserved phenylalanine or tryptophan at its end. The V gene is TRBV11-2, the J gene TRBJ2-5; D tentatively reads TRBD1 or TRBD2 (6 bases each). CDR1 and CDR2 from the germline V gene are SGHAT and FQNNGV. There are 15 residues in the CDR3. In DNA, the CDR3 is TGTGCCACCCTGTCCCTAGGGGGGATGGGAGAGATCCAGTACTCC. It is translated as CATLSLGGMGEIQYS.

The sample holds a few counts of this clonotype. The chain recombines TRBV6-6 with TRBJ2-1, with D possibly matching TRBD1 (6 bases). Germline V gene sequence: CDR1 MNHNY, CDR2 SVGAGI (reference sequence). V lost 6 bases to trimming and J lost 0 bases, with 18 bases between them. The CDR3 runs 17 residues. In DNA form, the CDR3 reads TGTGCCAGCAGCCTGACTTGGGACAAGAGCTCCTACAATGAGCAGTTCTTC. This encodes CASSLTWDKSSYNEQFF.